Presented here are 19 T cell receptor beta chains from one specimen sequenced in a study of cytotoxic CD8 clonotypes in ibrutinib-treated CLL. The protocol was immunoSEQ multiplex PCR, while the TCRdb copy is restricted to in-frame clones and leaves out a portion. Of some 46,000 clones in the sample, about 72% were seen once. The input for sequencing was PBMCs, taken after 12 months of ibrutinib treatment. The receptors were sampled from a human donor with chronic lymphocytic leukemia.

The CDR3 DNA reads as TGTGCCAGCAGCGACATCAGGGAATGGGCAGTGGCAACTAATGAAAAACTGTTTTTT. Its translation: CASSDIREWAVATNEKLFF. The V gene is TRBV2, the J gene TRBJ1-4; the D gene is possibly TRBD1 (5 bases). The CDR3 runs to 19 residues. V was pared by 6 bases and J by 0 bases, with 23 bases between. Germline V CDR1 and CDR2: SNHLY, FYNNEI.

This chain uses TRBV9 with TRBJ1-1; TRBD1 matches 7 bases. Germline CDR1 and CDR2: SGDLS and YYNGEE. J lost 4 bases, V lost 2 bases, and 2 bases had no gene match. The CDR3 is made up of 13 amino acids. The chain's CDR3 is CASSVSGGTEAFF. CDR3 in DNA: TGTGCCAGCAGCGTTTCAGGGGGCACTGAAGCTTTCTTT.

This chain links TRBV7-9 with TRBJ1-3; no reliable D call. From germline, CDR1 is SEHNR and CDR2 FQNEAQ (reference sequence). CDR3 size: 11 residues. Between the trimmed V and J ends, which lost 5 bases and 4 bases, there was a span of 3 bases. The CDR3 DNA reads TGTGCCAGCAGCCGAGGAAACACCATATATTTT. As protein: CASSRGNTIYF.

The V gene is TRBV9, the J gene TRBJ2-3; 9 nucleotides match TRBD2. The V and J ends lost 2 bases and 4 bases, in that order; junction bases with no gene match: 14. This CDR3 region has 18 residues. Germline-derived CDR1 and CDR2 are SGDLS and YYNGEE. CDR3 residues: CASSVRDGSGRSPDTQYF. As DNA, the CDR3 is TGTGCCAGCAGCGTTCGGGACGGCAGCGGGAGGTCCCCAGATACGCAGTATTTT.

The rearrangement joins TRBV7-2 to TRBJ2-5; a weak D match, TRBD2 (6 bases). V lost 5 bases and J 7 bases, leaving 11 bases between the germline ends. This CDR3 has 12 amino acids. Germline-derived CDR1 and CDR2 are SGHTA and FQGNSA. CDR3 nucleotide sequence: TGTGCCAGCAGCACCGGAGCGGGGACCCAGTACTTC. Its protein product is CASSTGAGTQYF.

The chain carries TRBV15 and TRBJ2-1; D unresolved. Germline V CDR1 and CDR2: LNHNV, YYDKDF (reference sequence). This CDR3 has 15 amino acids. V lost 4 bases and J 0 bases, leaving 10 bases between the germline ends. The CDR3 DNA reads as TGTGCCACCAGCATAGGTCACGGCTCCTACAATGAGCAGTTCTTC. Its protein product is CATSIGHGSYNEQFF.

The genes are TRBV5-1 and TRBJ2-7; a weak D match, TRBD2 (6 bases). The CDR3 length is 14 residues. Germline lookup yields CDR1 SGHRS and CDR2 YFSETQ. Trimming took 4 bases from V and 0 from J, leaving 11 bases between them. CDR3 in DNA: TGCGCCAGCAGCCCTGGCGGGGCCTCCTACGAGCAGTACTTC. Translation gives CASSPGGASYEQYF. The full variable domain, rest sourced from reference TRBV5-1 and TRBJ2-7, is KAGVTQTPRYLIKTRGQQVTLSCSPISGHRSVSWYQQTPGQGLQFLFEYFSETQRNKGNFPGRFSGRQFSNSRSEMNVSTLELGDSALYLCASSPGGASYEQYFGPGTRLTVT.

This clone was seen a few times. This rearrangement joins TRBV9 to TRBJ1-1; D is unresolved. The germline gives CDR1 SGDLS, CDR2 YYNGEE. V shed 4 bases and J shed 1 base, with 8 bases lying between them. This CDR3 spans 13 amino acids. The CDR3 DNA is TGTGCCAGCAGCTCGGCACCGAACACTGAAGCTTTCTTT. This gives the protein CASSSAPNTEAFF.

This clone was counted between two and nine times. The chain has TRBV28 and TRBJ1-2, with TRBD1 as a possible D gene (6 bases). The V end lost 2 bases, the J end lost 0 bases, and 13 bases lay between the germline ends. Germline loops: CDR1 MDHEN, CDR2 SYDVKM. The CDR3 has 16 amino acids. CDR3 in amino acids: CASSLSGGRPNYGYTF. The CDR3, as DNA: TGTGCCAGCAGTTTAAGCGGGGGGCGCCCTAACTATGGCTACACCTTC.

This clone occurred a few times. The genes are TRBV4-1 and TRBJ1-2, with D possibly being TRBD1 (6 bases). Trimming removed 3 bases from V and 5 bases from J, with 10 bases in between. Germline V CDR1 and CDR2: MGHRA, YSYEKL. CDR3 length equals 13 residues. CDR3 residues: CASSQAGDYGYTF. CDR3 sequence (DNA): TGCGCCAGCAGCCAGGCAGGGGATTATGGCTACACCTTC.

The chain combines TRBV2 with TRBJ1-5; the match to TRBD1 covers 10 bases. The V gene end was trimmed by 4 bases and the J gene end by 11 bases; junction bases not matched to a gene: 8. This CDR3 is built from 14 residues. Germline V CDR1 and CDR2: SNHLY, FYNNEI. The CDR3 coding sequence is TGTGCCAGCAGTGGGACAGGGGGGAGGGGATCCCAGCATTTT. This encodes CASSGTGGRGSQHF. The whole variable domain, remainder taken from reference TRBV2 and TRBJ1-5, is EPEVTQTPSHQVTQMGQEVILRCVPISNHLYFYWYRQILGQKVEFLVSFYNNEISEKSEIFDDQFSVERPDGSNFTLKIRSTKLEDSAMYFCASSGTGGRGSQHFGDGTRLSIL.

V and J are TRBV28 and TRBJ2-7; 11 bases line up with TRBD1. CDR3 length: 15 residues. Trimming cost V 2 bases and J 3 bases; bases outside gene matches: 3. In germline, CDR1 is MDHEN, CDR2 SYDVKM. The CDR3 nucleotides are TGTGCCAGCAGTTTACCCGGGACAGGGGGCTACGAGCAGTACTTC. It translates to CASSLPGTGGYEQYF. Full variable domain (rest looked up from reference TRBV28 and TRBJ2-7): DVKVTQSSRYLVKRTGEKVFLECVQDMDHENMFWYRQDPGLGLRLIYFSYDVKMKEKGDIPEGYSVSREKKERFSLILESASTNQTSMYLCASSLPGTGGYEQYFGPGTRLTVT.

This clone was detected only a few times. The rearrangement uses TRBV6-5 and TRBJ1-1; no definite D call. Germline V lookup: CDR1 MNHEY, CDR2 SVGAGI. With 2 bases removed from V and 5 bases from J, the gap between germline ends came to 9 bases. The CDR3 runs to 13 residues. CDR3 coding DNA: TGTGCCAGCAGTTACGAGGGATTGACTGAAGCTTTCTTT. It codes for CASSYEGLTEAFF.

The rearrangement joins TRBV7-2 to TRBJ2-1; tentatively, D is TRBD1 (7 bases). CDR3 length equals 15 residues. Trimming removed 6 bases at V and 8 bases at J, with 20 bases between. The germline V gene has CDR1 SGHTA and CDR2 FQGNSA. The CDR3 region is CASRPGGFESHEQFF. DNA of the CDR3: TGTGCCAGCAGACCAGGGGGGTTTGAGTCCCATGAGCAGTTCTTC.

The chain employs TRBV30 and TRBJ1-4; possible D gene TRBD1, 5 bases. The CDR3 has 14 residues. CDR1 and CDR2 (germline): GTSNPN, SVGIG (reference sequence). V dropped 2 bases and J dropped 2 bases, with 9 bases sitting between them. CDR3 residues: CAWSRGTTNEKLFF. CDR3 DNA sequence: TGTGCCTGGAGTAGGGGTACCACTAATGAAAAACTGTTTTTT.

The rearrangement joins TRBV10-3 to TRBJ2-3; D not certain. V lost 2 bases, J lost 6 bases, and 12 bases lay in between. This CDR3 has 14 residues. CDR1 and CDR2 from the germline V gene are ENHRY and SYGVKD. The CDR3 region has the DNA TGTGCCATCAGTGAGCCCCCCTCGAGGGATACGCAGTATTTT. Amino acid sequence: CAISEPPSRDTQYF.

The chain links TRBV2 to TRBJ2-2, with no clear D. Germline V gives CDR1 SNHLY, CDR2 FYNNEI. The CDR3 has 14 amino acids. V was trimmed by 4 bases and J by 1 base, leaving 7 bases between them. In nucleotides, the CDR3 is TGTGCCAGCAGTGCCCAGCTGAACACCGGGGAGCTGTTTTTT. Amino acids: CASSAQLNTGELFF.

This clone was detected a few times. The J gene is TRBJ1-4, the V gene TRBV5-4; TRBD1 might be the D (5 bases). This CDR3 has 14 amino acids. CDR1 is SGHNT, CDR2 YYREEE, per germline (reference sequence). V shed 3 bases and J shed 7 bases, with 13 bases lying between them. CDR3 residues: CASSSGGKGEKLFF. The CDR3 region has the DNA TGTGCCAGCAGCTCGGGGGGTAAAGGTGAAAAACTGTTTTTT.

The chain carries TRBV6-5 and TRBJ2-1; TRBD2 matches 13 bases. The junction had 10 bases not matched to a gene; V was cut back by 10 bases and J by 10 bases. This CDR3 comprises 14 residues. The germline V gene encodes CDR1 MNHEY and CDR2 SVGAGI. The CDR3 DNA sequence: TGTGCCACTAATCCGGGACTAGCGGGAACGGAGCAGTTCTTC. Its protein is CATNPGLAGTEQFF.